These T cell receptor beta chains were read from a single sample in a study of tumor-infiltrating lymphocytes in primary liver carcinoma. TCRdb re-called the multiplex PCR reads with MiXCR, one entry per CDR3 protein. Of just over 20,000 distinct CDR3 sequences in the sample, roughly 79% are singletons; the top ten hold approximately 40%. Sequenced material: liver tumor tissue from sampling region 4. These TCRs come from a woman in her thirties with primary liver carcinoma and hepatitis B virus infection. Both conserved end residues are part of each CDR3. The D gene is left open where the match is weak. The size of a clone is reported for some rows only, either as once, few or many, or as a class for expanded clones.

clone_size j_call d_call v_call cdr3_length cdr3_aa cdr3_nt
. TRBJ2-7 TRBD1 TRBV4-3 15 CTSSRDQWTGREQYF TGCACCAGCAGCCGAGATCAATGGACAGGGCGGGAGCAGTACTTC
. TRBJ2-7 . TRBV6-5 14 CASSFIQMKNERYF TGTGCCAGCAGCTTCATACAGATGAAGAACGAGCGGTACTTC
. TRBJ2-7 . TRBV11-1 15 CASSPRDARIYEQYF TGTGCCAGCAGCCCCCGGGACGCTCGTATCTATGAGCAGTACTTC
. TRBJ2-2 . TRBV11-1 16 CASNRVMAGVPAELFF TGTGCCAGCAACAGGGTTATGGCGGGAGTGCCCGCGGAGCTGTTTTTT
few TRBJ2-1 TRBD2 TRBV20-1 18 CSARDPRLTGGAGNEQFF TGCAGTGCTAGAGACCCAAGACTAACGGGAGGGGCCGGCAATGAGCAGTTCTTC
. TRBJ1-2 . TRBV6-1 15 CVSTELRDPVYGYTF TGTGTCAGCACTGAATTAAGGGACCCGGTCTATGGCTACACCTTC
once TRBJ2-7 . TRBV6-2/TRBV6-3 15 CASSYRVLVSYEQYF TGTGCCAGCAGTTACCGGGTACTAGTTTCCTATGAGCAGTACTTC
. TRBJ2-1 . TRBV19 15 CASSTLGPGSDEQFF TGTGCCAGTAGTACCTTGGGGCCGGGATCCGATGAGCAGTTCTTC
. TRBJ1-1 . TRBV9 14 CARSVAYSGTEALF TGTGCCAGAAGCGTAGCCTACTCGGGCACTGAAGCTCTCTTT
. TRBJ1-1 TRBD1 TRBV6-5 15 CASGYARDRVPKAFF TGTGCCAGCGGTTACGCCCGGGACAGGGTCCCAAAAGCTTTCTTT
. TRBJ1-1 . TRBV6-1 12 CTSCRELGEALF TGTACCAGCTGTAGGGAATTGGGTGAAGCTCTCTTT
many TRBJ2-2 TRBD1 TRBV11-2 16 CASSLVQDRGRRELFF TGTGCCAGCAGCTTAGTTCAGGACAGGGGGCGCCGGGAGCTGTTTTTT
. TRBJ1-1 TRBD1 TRBV11-2 20 CASSARDRGRKRWSNTVVLF TGTGCCAGCAGCGCTCGGGACAGGGGGCGTAAGAGGTGGAGTAACACTGTAGTTCTCTTT
. TRBJ1-2 . TRBV30 13 CAWSPAPRMPGTF TGTGCCTGGAGTCCAGCCCCAAGGATGCCGGGGACCTTC
few TRBJ2-1 TRBD2 TRBV29-1 12 CSVVGREGRTFF TGCAGCGTCGTGGGGCGGGAGGGCCGGACGTTCTTC
. TRBJ2-1 . TRBV10-3 14 CAISPMATRDMQFF TGTGCCATCAGTCCCATGGCGACCCGGGATATGCAGTTCTTC
. TRBJ2-2 TRBD2 TRBV7-8 17 CASSFPRLGENTGGLFF TGTGCCAGCAGCTTCCCTAGGTTGGGGGAAAACACCGGGGGGTTGTTTTTT
. TRBJ2-1 . TRBV30 16 CAWSRGGSGGRNEQFF TGTGCCTGGAGCCGAGGGGGGTCTGGCGGGAGAAATGAGCAGTTCTTC
. TRBJ2-5 . TRBV5-4 15 CTSILSETPQETQYF TGTACCAGCATCTTATCGGAGACGCCACAAGAGACCCAGTACTTC
. TRBJ2-5 . TRBV6-5 13 CASSTDMGLIQYF TGTGCCAGCAGTACCGACATGGGCCTGATCCAGTACTTC
. TRBJ1-1 TRBD1 TRBV11-2 20 CTSSARDRGHKRWSNTEALF TGTACCAGCAGCGCTCGGGACAGGGGGCATAAGAGGTGGAGTAACACTGAAGCTCTCTTT
. TRBJ1-2 . TRBV29-1 11 CSVLHWGGYTF TGCAGCGTTCTCCATTGGGGTGGCTACACCTTC
. TRBJ2-3 . TRBV5-4 17 CASSVDGRPPTTDTQYF TGTGCCAGCAGCGTAGACGGACGCCCTCCAACCACAGATACGCAGTATTTC
many TRBJ2-7 TRBD2 TRBV9 12 CAGQIAGREQYF TGTGCCGGTCAGATAGCGGGACGCGAGCAGTACTTC
. TRBJ1-6 . TRBV28 14 CPTSGLSGASPLHF TGTCCCACCAGTGGACTATCCGGAGCTTCACCTCTCCACTTT
few TRBJ1-4 . TRBV4-2 12 CASGQDREKLFF TGTGCCAGTGGCCAAGATAGGGAAAAGCTGTTTTTT
. TRBJ2-7 TRBD2 TRBV30 15 CAGRGLAGKSYEQYF TGTGCAGGGAGGGGACTAGCGGGGAAGTCCTACGAGCAGTACTTC
. TRBJ2-2 . TRBV5-1 14 CNRNQPPNTGELFF TGCAACCGCAACCAACCTCCGAACACCGGGGAGCTGTTTTTT
once TRBJ1-1 TRBD1 TRBV29-1 12 CSVETGSTEASF TGTAGCGTGGAGACAGGGAGCACTGAAGCTTCCTTT
. TRBJ2-5 . TRBV10-3 15 CAISQSATGQETQYF TGTGCCATCAGTCAGTCGGCTACCGGTCAAGAGACCCAGTACTTC
few TRBJ1-6 . TRBV6-1 15 CASSEQCDSGSPLHF TGCGCCAGCAGTGAACAGTGTGATAGCGGTTCACCCCTCCACTTT
once TRBJ2-3 . TRBV11-2 14 CVSSLQTYTDTQYF TGTGTCAGCAGCCTACAAACTTACACAGATACGCAGTATTTT
. TRBJ2-3 . TRBV11-3 14 CASSIDGPIDTQYF TGTGCAAGCAGCATAGATGGGCCCATAGATACGCAGTATTTT
. TRBJ2-3 . TRBV29-1 12 CSAPYWPDTQYF TGCAGCGCCCCGTACTGGCCAGATACGCAGTATTTT
. TRBJ2-5 TRBD1 TRBV11-2 16 CASSTRTGSAKETQYF TGTGCCAGCAGCACAAGGACAGGGAGCGCGAAAGAGACCCAGTACTTC
. TRBJ2-2 . TRBV5-6 14 CQQLGTQSHRELFF TGCCAACAGCTTGGCACCCAGAGTCACCGGGAGCTGTTTTTT
. TRBJ2-1 . TRBV29-1 14 CSDVTGVTSNEQFF TGCAGCGACGTGACAGGAGTAACTTCCAATGAGCAGTTCTTC
. TRBJ2-5 . TRBV11-2 13 CASSSRQIGTQYF TGTGCCAGCAGCTCTAGACAGATAGGGACACAGTACTTC
. TRBJ1-1 . TRBV10-2 14 CASSEPKEGTKAFF TGCGCCAGCAGTGAGCCGAAGGAGGGCACTAAAGCTTTCTTT
. TRBJ1-4 . TRBV6-1 14 CASRAQRGREKLFF TGTGCCAGCAGAGCCCAGCGTGGCCGTGAAAAACTGTTTTTT
. TRBJ2-4 TRBD2 TRBV11-2 21 CASSHAETSTGISGRQNIQYF TGTGCCAGCAGCCATGCCGAGACATCTACCGGGATTAGCGGGAGACAAAACATTCAGTACTTC
. TRBJ2-7 . TRBV11-2 15 CASSFGGCVSYEKYF TGTGCCAGCAGCTTTGGGGGATGTGTCTCCTACGAGAAGTACTTC
many TRBJ1-5 . TRBV28 15 CASSFEGRNNRPQHF TGTGCCAGCAGTTTTGAGGGGCGGAACAATCGGCCCCAGCATTTT
. TRBJ1-2 TRBD1 TRBV4-1 13 CASSPGQPYGYTF TGCGCCAGCAGCCCGGGACAGCCTTATGGCTACACCTTC
. TRBJ2-7 . TRBV11-2 17 CASSLGGIALSSYERYF TGTGCCAGCAGCTTAGGAGGTATAGCTCTGAGTTCCTACGAGCGGTACTTC
. TRBJ2-3 TRBD1 TRBV4-2 13 CASESTGVDTQYF TGTGCCAGCGAATCGACAGGGGTAGATACGCAGTATTTT
. TRBJ2-1 TRBD2 TRBV30 13 CAKGREFLNERFF TGTGCCAAGGGGCGGGAGTTCCTGAATGAGCGGTTCTTC
. TRBJ2-2 TRBD1 TRBV11-2 16 CASNSQGAPDTGELFF TGTGCCAGCAACTCACAGGGGGCTCCGGACACCGGGGAGTTGTTTTTT
many TRBJ1-5 . TRBV6-5 15 CASSTSKGSNQSQHF TGTGCCAGCAGTACGTCAAAGGGGAGCAATCAGTCCCAGCATTTT
. TRBJ2-7 . TRBV11-2 11 CASSSASEQYF TGTGCCAGCAGTTCTGCCAGTGAGCAGTATTTC
few TRBJ2-5 . TRBV11-2 16 CANSLVLGGRRETQYF TGTGCCAACAGCTTAGTATTGGGGGGACGGAGGGAGACCCAGTACTTC
once TRBJ2-5 . TRBV12-3/TRBV12-4 15 CASSTYLGCEETQYF TGTGCCAGCAGTACCTACCTCGGTTGCGAAGAGACCCAGTATTTC
many TRBJ2-7 TRBD2 TRBV29-1 14 CSVAGTSGSSEQYF TGCAGCGTGGCCGGGACTAGCGGGAGCTCCGAGCAGTACTTC
once TRBJ2-3 . TRBV6-6 16 CASSYGTRPITDMQYF TGCGCCAGCAGTTACGGGACACGTCCTATCACAGATATGCAGTATTTT
. TRBJ2-7 . TRBV29-1 13 CNVEGSSYYEQYF TGCAACGTTGAAGGCAGTAGCTACTACGAGCAGTACTTC
. TRBJ2-7 TRBD2 TRBV20-1 14 CSAPPTSGRYEQYF TGCAGTGCACCCCCGACTAGCGGAAGATACGAGCAGTACTTT
. TRBJ2-2 . TRBV28 14 CARRAGDLTGELFF TGTGCCAGGAGGGCAGGAGATCTTACCGGGGAGCTGTTTTTT
. TRBJ2-5 TRBD1 TRBV6-5 13 CASSADRGLTLYF TGTGCCAGCAGTGCCGACAGGGGGTTGACCCTGTACTTC
. TRBJ1-5 . TRBV6-2/TRBV6-3 18 CASTYRPRTEGSKQPQHF TGTGCCAGCACTTACCGCCCCCGGACAGAGGGCAGCAAACAGCCCCAGCATTTT